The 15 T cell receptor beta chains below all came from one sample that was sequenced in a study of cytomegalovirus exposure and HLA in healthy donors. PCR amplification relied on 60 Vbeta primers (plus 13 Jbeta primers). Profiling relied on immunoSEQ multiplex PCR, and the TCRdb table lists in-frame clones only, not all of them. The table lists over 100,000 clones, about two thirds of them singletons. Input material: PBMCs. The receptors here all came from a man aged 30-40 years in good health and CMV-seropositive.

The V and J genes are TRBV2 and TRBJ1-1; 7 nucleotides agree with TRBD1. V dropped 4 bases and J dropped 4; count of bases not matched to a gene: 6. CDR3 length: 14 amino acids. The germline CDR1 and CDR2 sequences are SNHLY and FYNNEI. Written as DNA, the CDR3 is TGTGCCAGCAGTGTTGCAGCAGGGGGCACTGAAGCTTTCTTT. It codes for CASSVAAGGTEAFF.

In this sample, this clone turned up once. CDR3 sequence reads: CASSGDRGNEQYF. CDR3 bases: TGTGCCAGCAGTGGGGACAGGGGGAACGAGCAGTACTTC. V is TRBV2 and J is TRBJ2-7, with 11 bases identical to TRBD1. Germline assignment: CDR1 SNHLY and CDR2 FYNNEI. V lost 4 bases to trimming and J lost 5 bases; unmatched junction nucleotides: 1. This CDR3 region has 13 residues.

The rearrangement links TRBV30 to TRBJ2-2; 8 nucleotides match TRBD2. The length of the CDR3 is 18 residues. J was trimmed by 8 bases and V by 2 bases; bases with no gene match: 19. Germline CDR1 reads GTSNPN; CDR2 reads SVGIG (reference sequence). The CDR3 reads CAWSWGAAAGGRKGELFF. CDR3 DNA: TGTGCCTGGAGTTGGGGGGCAGCGGCGGGGGGCCGAAAGGGGGAGCTGTTTTTT. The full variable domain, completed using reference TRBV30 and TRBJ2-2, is SQTIHQWPATLVQPVGSPLSLECTVEGTSNPNLYWYRQAAGRGLQLLFYSVGIGQISSEVPQNLSASRPQDRQFILSSKKLLLSDSGFYLCAWSWGAAAGGRKGELFFGEGSRLTVL.

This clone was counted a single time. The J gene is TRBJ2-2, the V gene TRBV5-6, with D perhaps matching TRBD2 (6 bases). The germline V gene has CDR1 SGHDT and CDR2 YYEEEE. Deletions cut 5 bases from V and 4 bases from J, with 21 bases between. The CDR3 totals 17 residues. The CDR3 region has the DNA TGTGCCAGCAGGCCTCTATTGGGACTTTCAGGCACCGGGGAGCTGTTTTTT. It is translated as CASRPLLGLSGTGELFF.

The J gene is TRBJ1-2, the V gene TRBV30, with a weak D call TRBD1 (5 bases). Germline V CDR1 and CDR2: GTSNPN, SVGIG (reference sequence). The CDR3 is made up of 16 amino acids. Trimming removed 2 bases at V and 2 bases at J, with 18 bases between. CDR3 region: CAWSPPLRQTNYGYTF. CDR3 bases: TGTGCCTGGAGTCCCCCGCTTCGACAGACAAACTATGGCTACACCTTC.

The DNA of the CDR3 is TGTGCCAGCAGCAAATGGGGCAGGGCCCCCTACGAGCAGTACGTC. Translated: CASSKWGRAPYEQYV. The chain carries TRBV21-1 and TRBJ2-7; the D call in the table, TRBD1, was not verified against the DNA. TRBV21-1 is an annotated pseudogene. The CDR3 totals 15 residues.

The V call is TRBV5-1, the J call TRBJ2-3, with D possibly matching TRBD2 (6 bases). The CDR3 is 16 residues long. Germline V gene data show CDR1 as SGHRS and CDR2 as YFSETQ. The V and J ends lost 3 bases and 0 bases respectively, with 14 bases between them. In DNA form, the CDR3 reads TGCGCCAGCAGCTGGGGGGACGCGGGTAGCACAGATACGCAGTATTTT. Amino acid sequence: CASSWGDAGSTDTQYF. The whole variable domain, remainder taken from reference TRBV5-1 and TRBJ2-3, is KAGVTQTPRYLIKTRGQQVTLSCSPISGHRSVSWYQQTPGQGLQFLFEYFSETQRNKGNFPGRFSGRQFSNSRSEMNVSTLELGDSALYLCASSWGDAGSTDTQYFGPGTRLTVL.

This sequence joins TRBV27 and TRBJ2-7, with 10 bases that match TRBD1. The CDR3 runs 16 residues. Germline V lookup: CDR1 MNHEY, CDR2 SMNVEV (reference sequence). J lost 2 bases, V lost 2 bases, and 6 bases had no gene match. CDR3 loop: CASSLRQGAPTYEQYF. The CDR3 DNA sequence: TGTGCCAGCAGTTTAAGACAGGGGGCCCCTACCTACGAGCAGTACTTC.

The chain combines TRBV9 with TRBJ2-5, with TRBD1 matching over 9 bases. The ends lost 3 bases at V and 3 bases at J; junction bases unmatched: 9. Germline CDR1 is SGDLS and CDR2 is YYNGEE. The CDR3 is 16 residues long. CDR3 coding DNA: TGTGCCAGCAGCGGAATGACCGGGACAGGGAAAGAGACCCAGTACTTC. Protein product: CASSGMTGTGKETQYF.

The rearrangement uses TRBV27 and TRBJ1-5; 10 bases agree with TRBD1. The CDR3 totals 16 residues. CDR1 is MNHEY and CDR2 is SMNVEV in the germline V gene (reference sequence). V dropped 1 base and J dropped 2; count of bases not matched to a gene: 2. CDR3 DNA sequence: TGTGCCAGCAGTTTATACGGGACAGGGGGCAATCAGCCCCAGCATTTT. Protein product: CASSLYGTGGNQPQHF.

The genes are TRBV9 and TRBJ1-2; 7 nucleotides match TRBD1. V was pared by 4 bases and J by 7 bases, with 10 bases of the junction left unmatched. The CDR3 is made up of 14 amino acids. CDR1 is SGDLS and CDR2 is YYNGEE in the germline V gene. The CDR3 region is CASSPGTAVIGYTF. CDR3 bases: TGTGCCAGCAGCCCGGGGACAGCCGTAATTGGCTACACCTTC. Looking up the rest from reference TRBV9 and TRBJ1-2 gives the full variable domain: DSGVTQTPKHLITATGQRVTLRCSPRSGDLSVYWYQQSLDQGLQFLIQYYNGEERAKGNILERFSAQQFPDLHSELNLSSLELGDSALYFCASSPGTAVIGYTFGSGTRLTVV.

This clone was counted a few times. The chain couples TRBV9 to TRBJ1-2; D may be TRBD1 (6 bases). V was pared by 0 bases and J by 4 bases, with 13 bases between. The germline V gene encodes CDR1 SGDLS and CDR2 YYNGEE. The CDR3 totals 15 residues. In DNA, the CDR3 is TGTGCCAGCAGCGTAGACCCCACAGGGATCTATGGCTACACCTTC. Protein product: CASSVDPTGIYGYTF. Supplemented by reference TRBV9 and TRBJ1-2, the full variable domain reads DSGVTQTPKHLITATGQRVTLRCSPRSGDLSVYWYQQSLDQGLQFLIQYYNGEERAKGNILERFSAQQFPDLHSELNLSSLELGDSALYFCASSVDPTGIYGYTFGSGTRLTVV.

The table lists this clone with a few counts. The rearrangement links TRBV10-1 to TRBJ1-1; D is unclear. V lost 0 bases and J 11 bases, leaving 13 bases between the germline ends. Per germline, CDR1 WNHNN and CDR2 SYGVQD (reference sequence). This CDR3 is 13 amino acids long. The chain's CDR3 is CASSESPNLKAFF. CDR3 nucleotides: TGCGCCAGCAGTGAGTCGCCGAACCTAAAGGCTTTCTTT.

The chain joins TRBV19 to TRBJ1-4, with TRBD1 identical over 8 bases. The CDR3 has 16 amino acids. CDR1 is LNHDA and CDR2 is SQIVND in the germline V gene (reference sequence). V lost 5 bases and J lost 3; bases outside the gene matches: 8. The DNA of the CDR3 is TGTGCCAGTAGTGGCCTCAGGGGGCAGGCTAATGAAAAACTGTTTTTT. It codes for CASSGLRGQANEKLFF.

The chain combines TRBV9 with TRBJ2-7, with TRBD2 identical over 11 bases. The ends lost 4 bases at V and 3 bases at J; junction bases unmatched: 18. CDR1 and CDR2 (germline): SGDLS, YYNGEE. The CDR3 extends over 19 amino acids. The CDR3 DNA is TGTGCCAGCAGCTCCCCCCGGGGGCACGCTAGCGGGGGGTTCTACGAGCAGTACTTC. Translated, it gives CASSSPRGHASGGFYEQYF.